This T cell receptor (beta chain) was found in a study of vaccination and CD4 T cells after COVID-19. Study overall: Across the group, participants received two doses of either BNT162b2 or mRNA-1273 vaccine. Every culture used as a control got a CEFX pool, an HIV-1 Nef pool, or no peptide. The authors used overlapping spike peptides from SARS-CoV-2, HCoV-NL63, HCoV-OC43 and HCoV-229E to stimulate cells. Study-wide results and limits: Among convalescent patients, a median 86.3% of reactive clones emerged only after vaccination.

The CDR3 runs 17 residues. Per germline, CDR1 MNHNS and CDR2 SASEGT. V was pared by 6 bases and J by 0 bases, with 9 bases of the junction left unmatched. This clonotype occurred a few times. Antigen: not known. With the Oncomine TCR Beta short-read assay, DNA from cultured CD4+ T cells was sequenced. TCRdb re-derived calls from the PCR reads in MiXCR, one entry per CDR3 protein. The sample lists roughly 9,800 distinct CDR3 sequences, around 27% occurring once. The treatment here: approximately nine-day PBMC culture with coronavirus spike peptide pools or control peptides (ViraFEST assay). This sequence was found in a human donor who received a COVID-19 vaccine. The chain joins TRBV6-1 to TRBJ1-5; 9 bases line up with TRBD1. The sample in question was CD4+ T cells from blood, cultured in vitro, obtained before SARS-CoV-2 vaccination. The CDR3 loop is CASSRRTGEYSNQPQHF. The DNA for the CDR3 is TGTGCCAGCAGCCGCCGGACAGGGGAGTATAGCAATCAGCCCCAGCATTTT.